The entry that follows covers one T cell receptor beta chain sequence. This entry comes from a study of control samples from healthy donors and cancer patients. Sequencing used immunoSEQ multiplex PCR; TCRdb keeps in-frame clones, though not all of them. The sample has about 150,000 clones, roughly 94% seen once. The germline V and J ends were trimmed by 4 bases and 3 bases, with 17 bases remaining between them. CDR3 length: 16 residues. Germline loops: CDR1 SGHRS, CDR2 YFSETQ. This clonotype was obtained from a man aged 35-49 years in good health. This chain connects TRBV5-1 to TRBJ2-1; D may be TRBD1 (6 bases). Sequencing was carried out using blood. The CDR3 protein is CASSIRDRGGYNEQFF. The CDR3 DNA reads as TGCGCCAGCAGCATCCGGGACCGAGGGGGCTACAATGAGCAGTTCTTC.